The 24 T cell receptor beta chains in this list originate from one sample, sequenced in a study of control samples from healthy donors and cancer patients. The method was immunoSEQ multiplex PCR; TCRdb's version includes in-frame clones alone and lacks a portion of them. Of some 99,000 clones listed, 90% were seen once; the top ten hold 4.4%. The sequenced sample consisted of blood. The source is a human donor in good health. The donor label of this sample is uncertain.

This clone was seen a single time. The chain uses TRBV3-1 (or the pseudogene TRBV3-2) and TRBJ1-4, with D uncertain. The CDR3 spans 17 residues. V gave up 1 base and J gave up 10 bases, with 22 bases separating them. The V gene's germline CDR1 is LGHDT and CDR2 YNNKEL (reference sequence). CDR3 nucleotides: TGTGCCAGCAGCCAAGGATTTTTCGTCGCCGGGTCCGTAAAACTGTTTTTT. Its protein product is CASSQGFFVAGSVKLFF.

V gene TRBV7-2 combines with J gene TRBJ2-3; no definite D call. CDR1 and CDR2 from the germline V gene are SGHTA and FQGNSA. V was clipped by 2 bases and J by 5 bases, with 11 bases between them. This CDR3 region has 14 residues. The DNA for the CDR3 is TGTGCCAGCAGCTTAATGTCGACCAGAGATACGCAGTATTTT. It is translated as CASSLMSTRDTQYF.

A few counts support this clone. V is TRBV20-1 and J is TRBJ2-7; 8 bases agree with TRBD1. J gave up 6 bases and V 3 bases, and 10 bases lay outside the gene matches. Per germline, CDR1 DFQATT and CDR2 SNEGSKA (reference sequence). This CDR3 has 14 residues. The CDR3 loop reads CSASNSDRVTEQYF. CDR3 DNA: TGCAGTGCTAGTAACTCGGACAGGGTTACCGAGCAGTACTTC.

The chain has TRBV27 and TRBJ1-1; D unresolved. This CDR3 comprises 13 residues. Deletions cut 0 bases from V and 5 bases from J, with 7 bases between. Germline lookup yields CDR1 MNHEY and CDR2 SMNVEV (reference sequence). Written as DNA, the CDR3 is TGTGCCAGCAGTTTATCACGCGGAACTGAAGCTTTCTTT. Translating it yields CASSLSRGTEAFF.

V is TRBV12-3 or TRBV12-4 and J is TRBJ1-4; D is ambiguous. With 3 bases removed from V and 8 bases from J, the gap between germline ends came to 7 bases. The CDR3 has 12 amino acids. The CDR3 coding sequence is TGTGCCAGCAGTTTCCGACGGGAAAAACTGTTTTTT. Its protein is CASSFRREKLFF.

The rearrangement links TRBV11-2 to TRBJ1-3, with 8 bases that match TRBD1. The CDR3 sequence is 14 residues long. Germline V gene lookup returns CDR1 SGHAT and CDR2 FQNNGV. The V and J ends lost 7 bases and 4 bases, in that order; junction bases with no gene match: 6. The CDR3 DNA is TGTGCCAGCACCCACGGACAGGGCGGAAACACCATATATTTT. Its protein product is CASTHGQGGNTIYF.

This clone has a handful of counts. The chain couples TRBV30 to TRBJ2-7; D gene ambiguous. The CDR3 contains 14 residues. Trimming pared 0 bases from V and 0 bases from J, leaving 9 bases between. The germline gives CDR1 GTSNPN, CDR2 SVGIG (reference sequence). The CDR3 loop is CAWSVWTGSYEQYF. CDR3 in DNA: TGTGCCTGGAGTGTATGGACCGGCTCCTACGAGCAGTACTTC.

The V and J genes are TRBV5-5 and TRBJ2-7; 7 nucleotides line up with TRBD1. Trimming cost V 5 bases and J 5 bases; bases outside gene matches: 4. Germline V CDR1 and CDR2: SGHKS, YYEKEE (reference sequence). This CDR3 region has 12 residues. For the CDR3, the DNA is TGTGCCAGCAGTTTTACAGGGGACGAGCAGTACTTC. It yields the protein CASSFTGDEQYF.

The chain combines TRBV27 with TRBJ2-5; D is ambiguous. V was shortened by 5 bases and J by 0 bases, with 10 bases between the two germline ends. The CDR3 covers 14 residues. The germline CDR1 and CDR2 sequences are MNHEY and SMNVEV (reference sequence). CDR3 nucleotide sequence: TGTGCCAGCAGTCCGGACGGAGACCAAGAGACCCAGTACTTC. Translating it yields CASSPDGDQETQYF.

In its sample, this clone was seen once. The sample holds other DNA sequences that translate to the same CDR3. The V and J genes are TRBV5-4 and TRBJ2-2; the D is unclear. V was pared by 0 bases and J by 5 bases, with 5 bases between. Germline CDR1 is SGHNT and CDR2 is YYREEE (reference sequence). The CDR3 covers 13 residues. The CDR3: CASSLGGTGELFF. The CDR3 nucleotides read TGTGCCAGCAGCTTGGGGGGAACCGGGGAGCTGTTTTTT.

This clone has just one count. CDR3 loop: CASSVAPGGAYNEQFF. In nucleotides, the CDR3 is TGTGCCAGCAGCGTCGCCCCAGGGGGGGCCTACAATGAGCAGTTCTTC. The chain carries TRBV9 and TRBJ2-1; possibly TRBD1 or TRBD2 for D (7 bases each). Germline lookup yields CDR1 SGDLS and CDR2 YYNGEE. Trimming left V 2 bases short and J 2 bases short, with 14 bases between. This CDR3 contains 16 residues.

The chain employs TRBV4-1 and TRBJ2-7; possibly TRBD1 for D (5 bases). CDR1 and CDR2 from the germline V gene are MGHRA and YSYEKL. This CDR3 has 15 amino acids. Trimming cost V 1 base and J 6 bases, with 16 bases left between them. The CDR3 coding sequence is TGCGCCAGCAGCCAAGTCCCAGGGTCGGGTATCGAGCAGTACTTC. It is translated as CASSQVPGSGIEQYF.

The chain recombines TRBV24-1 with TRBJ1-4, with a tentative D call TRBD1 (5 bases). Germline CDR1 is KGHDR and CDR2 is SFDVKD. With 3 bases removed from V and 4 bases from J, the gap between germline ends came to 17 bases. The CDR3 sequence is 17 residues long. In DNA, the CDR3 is TGTGCCACCAGTGATAACAGTGCGGGGCCTAATAATGAAAAACTGTTTTTT. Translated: CATSDNSAGPNNEKLFF.

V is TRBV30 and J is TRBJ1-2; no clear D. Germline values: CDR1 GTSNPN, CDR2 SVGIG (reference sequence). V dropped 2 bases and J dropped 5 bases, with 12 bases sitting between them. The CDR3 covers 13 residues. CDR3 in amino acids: CAWSRMSSYGYTF. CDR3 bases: TGTGCCTGGAGTCGAATGTCCTCTTATGGCTACACCTTC.

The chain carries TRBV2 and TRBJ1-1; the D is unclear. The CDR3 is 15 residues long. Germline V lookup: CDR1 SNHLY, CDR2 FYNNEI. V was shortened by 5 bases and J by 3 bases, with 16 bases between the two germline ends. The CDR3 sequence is CASSSPQVPYTEAFF. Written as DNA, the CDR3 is TGTGCCAGCAGTAGCCCTCAGGTACCATACACTGAAGCTTTCTTT.

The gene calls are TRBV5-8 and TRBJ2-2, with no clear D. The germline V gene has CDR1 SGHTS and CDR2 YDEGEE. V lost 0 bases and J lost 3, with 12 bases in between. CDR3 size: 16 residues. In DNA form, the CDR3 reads TGTGCCAGCAGCTTGGTTCTTCAGTTGCACACCGGGGAGCTGTTTTTT. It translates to CASSLVLQLHTGELFF.

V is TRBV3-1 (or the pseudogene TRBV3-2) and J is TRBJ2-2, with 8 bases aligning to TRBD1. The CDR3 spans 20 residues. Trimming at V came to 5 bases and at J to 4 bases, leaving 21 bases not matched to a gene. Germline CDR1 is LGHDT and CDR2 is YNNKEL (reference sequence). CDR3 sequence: CASSVEPGQVTNEGTGELFF. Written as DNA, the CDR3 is TGTGCCAGCAGCGTCGAACCGGGACAGGTGACGAATGAGGGCACCGGGGAGCTGTTTTTT.

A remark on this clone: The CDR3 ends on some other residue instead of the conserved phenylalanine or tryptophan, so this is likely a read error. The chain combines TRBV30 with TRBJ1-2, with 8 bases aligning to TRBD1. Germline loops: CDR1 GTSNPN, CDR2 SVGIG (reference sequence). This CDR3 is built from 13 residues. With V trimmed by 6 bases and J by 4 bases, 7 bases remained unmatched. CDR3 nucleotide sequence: TGTGCCTGCCAACAGGGGGGGGTCTATGGCTACACCCTC. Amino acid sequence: CACQQGGVYGYTL.

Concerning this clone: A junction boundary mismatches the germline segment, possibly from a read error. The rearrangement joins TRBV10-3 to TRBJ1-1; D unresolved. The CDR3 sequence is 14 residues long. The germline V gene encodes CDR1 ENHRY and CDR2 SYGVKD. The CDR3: CATSELGDETEAFF. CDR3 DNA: TGTGCCACCAGTGAGCTGGGAGATGAGACTGAAGCTTTCTTT.

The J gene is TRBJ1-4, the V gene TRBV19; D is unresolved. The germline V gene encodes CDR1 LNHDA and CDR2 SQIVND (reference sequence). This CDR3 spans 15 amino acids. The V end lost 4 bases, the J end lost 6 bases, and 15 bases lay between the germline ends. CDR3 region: CASSTPEGLDEKLFF. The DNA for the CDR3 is TGTGCCAGTAGTACCCCAGAAGGGTTGGATGAAAAACTGTTTTTT.

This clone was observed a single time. CDR3 protein: CASSPPRTGFDTEAFF. Here the CDR3 DNA reads TGTGCCAGCTCACCACCGAGGACAGGGTTCGACACTGAAGCTTTCTTT. The rearrangement links TRBV18 to TRBJ1-1; 8 bases agree with TRBD1. The trim removed 0 bases at V and 3 bases at J, leaving 6 bases unmatched. Germline V CDR1 and CDR2: KGHSH, LQKENI. The CDR3 loop spans 16 amino acids. Variable domain in full (rest from reference TRBV18 and TRBJ1-1): NAGVMQNPRHLVRRRGQEARLRCSPMKGHSHVYWYRQLPEEGLKFMVYLQKENIIDESGMPKERFSAEFPKEGPSILRIQQVVRGDSAAYFCASSPPRTGFDTEAFFGQGTRLTVV.

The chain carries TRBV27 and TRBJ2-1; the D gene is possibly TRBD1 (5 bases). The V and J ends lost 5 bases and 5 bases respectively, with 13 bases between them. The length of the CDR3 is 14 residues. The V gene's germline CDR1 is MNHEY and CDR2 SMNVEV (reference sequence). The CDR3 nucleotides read TGTGCCAGCAGTAGGCCAGGGCTCAACAATGAGCAGTTCTTC. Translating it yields CASSRPGLNNEQFF.

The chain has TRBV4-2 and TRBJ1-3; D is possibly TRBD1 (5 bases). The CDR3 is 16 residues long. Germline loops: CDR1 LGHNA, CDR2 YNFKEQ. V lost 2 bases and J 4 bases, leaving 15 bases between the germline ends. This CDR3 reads CASSQLGQNMGNTIYF. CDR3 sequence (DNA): TGTGCCAGCAGCCAATTAGGACAAAACATGGGAAACACCATATATTTT.

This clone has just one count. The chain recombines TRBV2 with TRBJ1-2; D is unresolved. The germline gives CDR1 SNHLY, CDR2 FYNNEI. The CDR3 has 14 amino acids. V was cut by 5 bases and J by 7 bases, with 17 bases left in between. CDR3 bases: TGTGCCAGCAGTAACGAAGGACTGAGGCTTGGCTACACCTTC. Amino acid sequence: CASSNEGLRLGYTF.